Below, 30 T cell receptor beta chains from the same sample are listed, as sequenced in a study of Tregs in tolerant kidney transplant recipients. Using immunoSEQ multiplex PCR, the repertoire was profiled, and TCRdb retains in-frame clones only, with some absent. The data contain around 77,000 clones, around 98% of them singletons. The sample in question was CD4+ T cells from blood, obtained before the transplant. These receptors all stem from a human donor who received a combined kidney and bone marrow transplant.

V usage is TRBV4-2 and J usage is TRBJ2-1; 10 nucleotides agree with TRBD2. After removal of 2 bases from V and 1 base from J, the junction contained 2 bases not matched to a gene. Germline lookup yields CDR1 LGHNA and CDR2 YNFKEQ. The CDR3 length is 16 residues. CDR3 sequence: CASSQIAGGSYNEQFF. The CDR3 nucleotides are TGTGCCAGCAGCCAAATAGCGGGGGGTTCCTACAATGAGCAGTTCTTC.

CDR3 amino acids: CASSSLGTSNEQFF. In nucleotides, the CDR3 is TGTGCCAGCAGCTCATTGGGGACTTCGAATGAGCAGTTCTTC. The chain combines TRBV7-2 with TRBJ2-1, with D maybe TRBD2 (6 bases). The ends were cut back, 4 bases at V and 7 bases at J, with 14 bases in the middle. The germline gives CDR1 SGHTA, CDR2 FQGNSA. This CDR3 comprises 14 residues.

The rearrangement uses TRBV14 and TRBJ2-4, with 7 bases aligning to TRBD1. This CDR3 is 14 amino acids long. V was pared by 4 bases and J by 6 bases, with 6 bases of the junction left unmatched. Per the germline V gene, CDR1 is SGHDN and CDR2 is FVKESK. The CDR3, as DNA: TGTGCCAGCAGCCTGGGACAGCATGGAAACATTCAGTACTTC. Protein sequence: CASSLGQHGNIQYF.

CDR3 amino acids: CASSLGGSSYEQYF. Here the CDR3 DNA reads TGTGCCAGCTCACTAGGCGGGAGCTCCTACGAGCAGTACTTC. The chain combines TRBV18 with TRBJ2-7; 7 positions match TRBD2. The CDR3 spans 14 residues. The germline gives CDR1 KGHSH, CDR2 LQKENI. V was clipped by 4 bases and J by 0 bases; unmatched bases: 3.

In its sample, this clone was seen once. The CDR3 nucleotides are TGTGCCAGCAGCCCGAAGAACAGGGAGAACACTGAAGCTTTCTTT. Its protein is CASSPKNRENTEAFF. This chain joins TRBV5-4 and TRBJ1-1, with D possibly being TRBD1 (6 bases). Germline V gives CDR1 SGHNT, CDR2 YYREEE (reference sequence). The ends were cut back, 4 bases at V and 1 base at J, with 14 bases in the middle. The CDR3 spans 15 residues.

The rearrangement uses TRBV18 and TRBJ2-3; possibly TRBD2 for D (5 bases). Per the germline V gene, CDR1 is KGHSH and CDR2 is LQKENI. V gave up 3 bases and J gave up 2 bases, with 9 bases separating them. The CDR3 is made up of 14 amino acids. CDR3 in DNA: TGTGCCAGCTCACCGAGCGGCAACACAGATACGCAGTATTTT. Translating it yields CASSPSGNTDTQYF.

This clone was observed a single time. The chain joins TRBV7-9 to TRBJ1-2, with D hard to call. This CDR3 contains 16 residues. Trimming stripped 5 bases from V and 4 bases from J, with 20 bases between. CDR1 and CDR2 (germline): SEHNR, FQNEAQ (reference sequence). The CDR3 DNA reads as TGTGCCAGCAGCCCATCCAATGGCGGAGTTGCCTATGGCTACACCTTC. Its protein product is CASSPSNGGVAYGYTF.

The chain uses TRBV7-9 and TRBJ2-7, with 9 bases fitting TRBD1. The V gene's germline CDR1 is SEHNR and CDR2 FQNEAQ (reference sequence). J lost 6 bases, V lost 4 bases, and 10 bases had no gene match. This CDR3 region has 15 residues. The CDR3 loop is CASSSGTGKASEQYF. Written as DNA, the CDR3 is TGTGCCAGCAGCTCTGGGACAGGGAAAGCGTCCGAGCAGTACTTC.

The chain uses TRBV5-1 and TRBJ2-3, with TRBD2 matching over 7 bases. This CDR3 contains 16 residues. CDR1 is SGHRS and CDR2 is YFSETQ in the germline V gene. J was trimmed by 2 bases and V by 0 bases; bases with no gene match: 6. The CDR3 spells CASSLATSLPTDTQYF. Here the CDR3 DNA reads TGCGCCAGCAGCTTGGCGACTAGCCTACCCACAGATACGCAGTATTTT. Drawing the rest from reference TRBV5-1 and TRBJ2-3, the complete variable domain is KAGVTQTPRYLIKTRGQQVTLSCSPISGHRSVSWYQQTPGQGLQFLFEYFSETQRNKGNFPGRFSGRQFSNSRSEMNVSTLELGDSALYLCASSLATSLPTDTQYFGPGTRLTVL.

This rearrangement joins TRBV7-3 to TRBJ2-2; the match to TRBD2 covers 10 bases. Germline CDR1 reads SGHTA; CDR2 reads FQGTGA. Trimming at V came to 5 bases and at J to 6 bases, leaving 9 bases not matched to a gene. There are 16 residues in the CDR3. CDR3 bases: TGTGCCAGCAGCCCGATAGGGACTAGCGTGGCCGGGGAGCTGTTTTTT. Translating it yields CASSPIGTSVAGELFF.

The chain joins TRBV20-1 to TRBJ2-7; no firm D call. The germline CDR1 and CDR2 sequences are DFQATT and SNEGSKA (reference sequence). V was cut by 8 bases and J by 5 bases, with 10 bases left in between. This CDR3 has 10 residues. Here the CDR3 reads CSPGPDEQYF. The CDR3 DNA reads as TGCAGTCCCGGTCCGGACGAGCAGTACTTC.

This chain connects TRBV4-2 to TRBJ2-5; TRBD2 matches at 14 bases. The J call may be incorrect, as the DNA end agrees better with TRBJ2-7. The CDR3 runs 16 residues. Germline-derived CDR1 and CDR2 are LGHNA and YNFKEQ. The CDR3 spells CASSQAGTSGGREQYF. In nucleotides, the CDR3 is TGTGCCAGCAGCCAAGCCGGGACTAGCGGGGGTCGCGAGCAGTACTTC.

The CDR3 is CASSVDLQRAAYEQYF. The CDR3 coding sequence is TGTGCCAGCAGCGTAGATCTTCAGCGGGCCGCCTACGAGCAGTACTTC. This rearrangement joins TRBV9 to TRBJ2-7, with D possibly matching TRBD2 (6 bases). The V gene lost 0 bases and the J gene lost 2 bases, with 15 bases spanning the gap. In germline, CDR1 is SGDLS, CDR2 YYNGEE. This CDR3 has 16 residues.

The chain uses TRBV7-2 and TRBJ2-5, with 13 bases identical to TRBD2. CDR1 is SGHTA and CDR2 is FQGNSA in the germline V gene. The CDR3 is 16 residues long. The junction had 6 bases not matched to a gene; V was cut back by 5 bases and J by 3 bases. The chain's CDR3 is CASSHLGLAGEETQYF. CDR3 coding DNA: TGTGCCAGCAGCCACCTTGGACTAGCGGGGGAAGAGACCCAGTACTTC.

The chain joins TRBV5-6 to TRBJ2-2, with TRBD2 matching over 7 bases. The CDR3 has 16 residues. Germline V lookup: CDR1 SGHDT, CDR2 YYEEEE. Trimming at V came to 0 bases and at J to 5 bases, leaving 7 bases not matched to a gene. DNA for the CDR3: TGTGCCAGCAGCTTGGCCCCTAGCGGATGGACCGGGGAGCTGTTTTTT. Translation: CASSLAPSGWTGELFF. The variable domain in full, completed from reference TRBV5-6 and TRBJ2-2, reads DAGVTQSPTHLIKTRGQQVTLRCSPKSGHDTVSWYQQALGQGPQFIFQYYEEEERQRGNFPDRFSGHQFPNYSSELNVNALLLGDSALYLCASSLAPSGWTGELFFGEGSRLTVL.

The chain is built from TRBV25-1 and TRBJ2-1, with D perhaps TRBD1 (6 bases). Trimming shortened V by 2 bases and J by 0 bases, and 11 bases separated the two germline ends. CDR1 MGHDK and CDR2 SYGVNS come from the germline V gene. The CDR3 spans 16 residues. CDR3 coding DNA: TGTGCCAGCAGTGAACTGGGACATTCCTCCTACAATGAGCAGTTCTTC. Translating gives CASSELGHSSYNEQFF. The variable domain in full, completed from reference TRBV25-1 and TRBJ2-1, reads EADIYQTPRYLVIGTGKKITLECSQTMGHDKMYWYQQDPGMELHLIHYSYGVNSTEKGDLSSESTVSRIRTEHFPLTLESARPSHTSQYLCASSELGHSSYNEQFFGPGTRLTVL.

The gene calls are TRBV7-6 and TRBJ2-7; D might be TRBD2 (7 bases). V gave up 5 bases and J gave up 1 base, with 24 bases separating them. The CDR3 extends over 18 amino acids. The V gene's germline CDR1 is SGHVS and CDR2 FNYEAQ. The CDR3 DNA sequence: TGTGCCAGCAGCGCCCGGGGGGCTGGAACGGCAAGGTCCTACGAGCAGTACTTC. Translating it yields CASSARGAGTARSYEQYF.

The gene calls are TRBV2 and TRBJ2-1; D is perhaps TRBD1 (5 bases). Germline V gene data show CDR1 as SNHLY and CDR2 as FYNNEI. Trimming left V 4 bases short and J 0 bases short, with 10 bases between. This CDR3 comprises 15 residues. CDR3 region: CASSGQPSSYNEQFF. CDR3 DNA: TGTGCCAGCAGTGGACAGCCGAGCTCCTACAATGAGCAGTTCTTC.

This sequence joins TRBV5-1 and TRBJ2-1; TRBD2 matches 7 bases. The V segment lost 2 bases and the J segment 6 bases; nucleotides outside the gene matches: 5. Germline CDR1 reads SGHRS; CDR2 reads YFSETQ. The CDR3 loop spans 14 amino acids. The CDR3 DNA reads as TGCGCCAGCAGCTTTGGAGCGGGGACCAATGAGCAGTTCTTC. Its translation is CASSFGAGTNEQFF.

The chain links TRBV7-9 to TRBJ1-1; TRBD1 matches 12 bases. There are 19 residues in the CDR3. CDR1 is SEHNR, CDR2 FQNEAQ, per germline (reference sequence). After removal of 4 bases from V and 1 base from J, the junction contained 13 bases not matched to a gene. The CDR3: CASSSGTGGALSPNTEAFF. The CDR3 region has the DNA TGTGCCAGCAGCTCCGGGACAGGGGGCGCTTTAAGTCCGAACACTGAAGCTTTCTTT.

This clone was seen just once. CDR3 in DNA: TGTGCCAGCAGTAAGGACAGGGATAATGAAAAACTGTTTTTT. Encoded protein: CASSKDRDNEKLFF. The V call is TRBV9, the J call TRBJ1-4; 8 nucleotides match TRBD1. Germline V lookup: CDR1 SGDLS, CDR2 YYNGEE. V shed 5 bases and J 4 bases; nucleotides not matched to a gene: 4. The CDR3 sequence is 14 residues long. The full variable domain, completed using reference TRBV9 and TRBJ1-4, is DSGVTQTPKHLITATGQRVTLRCSPRSGDLSVYWYQQSLDQGLQFLIQYYNGEERAKGNILERFSAQQFPDLHSELNLSSLELGDSALYFCASSKDRDNEKLFFGSGTQLSVL.

V usage is TRBV30 and J usage is TRBJ2-2, with D possibly matching TRBD2 (5 bases). This CDR3 is 14 amino acids long. Between the trimmed V and J ends, which lost 4 bases and 1 base, there was a span of 10 bases. The V gene's germline CDR1 is GTSNPN and CDR2 SVGIG (reference sequence). Written as DNA, the CDR3 is TGTGCCTGGAATCGGGGTAGGAACACCGGGGAGCTGTTTTTT. Amino acid sequence: CAWNRGRNTGELFF. The full variable domain, in which reference TRBV30 and TRBJ2-2 provide the parts outside the CDR3, is SQTIHQWPATLVQPVGSPLSLECTVEGTSNPNLYWYRQAAGRGLQLLFYSVGIGQISSEVPQNLSASRPQDRQFILSSKKLLLSDSGFYLCAWNRGRNTGELFFGEGSRLTVL.

The chain uses TRBV14 and TRBJ1-2; no clear D gene. This CDR3 region has 14 residues. Trimming stripped 0 bases from V and 7 bases from J, with 12 bases between. CDR1 and CDR2 from the germline V gene are SGHDN and FVKESK. This CDR3 reads CASSQERGVVGYTF. As DNA, the CDR3 is TGTGCCAGCAGCCAAGAAAGAGGCGTCGTTGGCTACACCTTC.

The chain couples TRBV5-1 to TRBJ2-7; D is possibly TRBD1 (6 bases). V dropped 7 bases and J dropped 7 bases, with 18 bases sitting between them. CDR3 size: 13 residues. The V gene's germline CDR1 is SGHRS and CDR2 YFSETQ. The CDR3 nucleotides read TGCGCCAGCCTCCGTCCCCAGGGGTGGGAGCAGTACTTC. Translated: CASLRPQGWEQYF.

The rearrangement links TRBV5-4 to TRBJ1-4; tentatively, D is TRBD1 (5 bases). Per germline, CDR1 SGHNT and CDR2 YYREEE (reference sequence). V lost 0 bases to trimming and J lost 8 bases, with 11 bases between them. The CDR3 contains 14 residues. The CDR3 coding sequence is TGTGCCAGCAGCTTGGGTCAGGGTGGCGAAAAACTGTTTTTT. Translation: CASSLGQGGEKLFF. Supplemented by reference TRBV5-4 and TRBJ1-4, the full variable domain reads ETGVTQSPTHLIKTRGQQVTLRCSSQSGHNTVSWYQQALGQGPQFIFQYYREEENGRGNFPPRFSGLQFPNYSSELNVNALELDDSALYLCASSLGQGGEKLFFGSGTQLSVL.

This rearrangement joins TRBV7-2 to TRBJ2-3, with a possible D match to TRBD1 (6 bases). V shed 2 bases and J shed 9 bases, with 12 bases lying between them. This CDR3 has 13 residues. Germline-derived CDR1 and CDR2 are SGHTA and FQGNSA. The CDR3 bases are TGTGCCAGCAGCTTAAACCAGGGGACGACGCAGTATTTT. Protein product: CASSLNQGTTQYF. The variable domain in full, with the rest retrieved from reference TRBV7-2 and TRBJ2-3, is GAGVSQSPSNKVTEKGKDVELRCDPISGHTALYWYRQSLGQGLEFLIYFQGNSAPDKSGLPSDRFSAERTGGSVSTLTIQRTQQEDSAVYLCASSLNQGTTQYFGPGTRLTVL.

V is TRBV18 and J is TRBJ1-1, with D maybe TRBD1 (5 bases). V lost 6 bases, J lost 3 bases, and 11 bases lay in between. Germline lookup yields CDR1 KGHSH and CDR2 LQKENI. The CDR3 consists of 13 residues. The CDR3 nucleotides are TGTGCCAGCTCCCCGGACATTTACACTGAAGCTTTCTTT. Protein product: CASSPDIYTEAFF.

The V gene is TRBV19, the J gene TRBJ2-3, with TRBD1 as a possible D gene (6 bases). The V gene's germline CDR1 is LNHDA and CDR2 SQIVND (reference sequence). The CDR3 has 15 amino acids. Trimming shortened V by 4 bases and J by 2 bases, and 13 bases separated the two germline ends. DNA for the CDR3: TGTGCCAGTAGTACCTCCGGGACAACCACAGATACGCAGTATTTT. Translation: CASSTSGTTTDTQYF.

The chain carries TRBV5-1 and TRBJ2-3, with 12 bases aligning to TRBD1. V lost 3 bases to trimming and J lost 2 bases; unmatched junction nucleotides: 4. From germline, CDR1 is SGHRS and CDR2 YFSETQ. The CDR3 contains 16 residues. For the CDR3, the DNA is TGCGCCAGCAGCTCAACGGGACAGGGGGCCACAGATACGCAGTATTTT. This encodes CASSSTGQGATDTQYF.

The V gene is TRBV5-1, the J gene TRBJ2-5, with TRBD2 matching 8 bases. CDR3 size: 16 residues. Germline CDR1 SGHRS, CDR2 YFSETQ. V shed 0 bases, J shed 5 bases, and the junction held 9 bases outside the gene matches. CDR3 sequence reads: CASSLGAGGDRETQYF. The CDR3 nucleotides are TGCGCCAGCAGCTTGGGGGCCGGGGGGGATCGGGAGACCCAGTACTTC.